The clone carrying this T cell receptor (beta chain) showed up just once. No antigen is known for it. This CDR3 has 13 amino acids. V gave up 4 bases and J gave up 7 bases, with 11 bases separating them. The germline CDR1 and CDR2 sequences are MGHRA and YSYEKL. This entry is derived from a study of a mutant IDH1 vaccine in newly diagnosed glioma. Study at large: Treated patients, averaging around 40 years, were roughly 60% male and roughly 40% female. Previous care, which was radiotherapy, temozolomide, or both, most often involved both. General study findings and limits: Top-clonotype changes in peripheral T cells seemed unrelated to pseudoprogression.

Regarding time point: baseline, week 1 (first vaccination visit). Treatment reported: pre-vaccination baseline after standard-of-care therapy. Each tumor in the donors was a new WHO grade 3 or 4 astrocytoma, IDH1-mutant and ATRX-lost. Produced via immunoSEQ multiplex PCR; TCRdb's table is partial and in-frame only. The repertoire has tens of thousands of clones, roughly 80% of them found once; the top ten carry 1.5% to 2%. Sequencing was performed on PBMCs, taken from a glioma patient treated with radiotherapy, temozolomide or both. The genes are TRBV4-1 and TRBJ1-3; D is undetermined. This TCR was sampled from a middle-aged woman with glioma. The DNA of the CDR3 is TGCGCCAGCAGCCCAGACGGGCGGAACACCATATATTTT. Encoded protein: CASSPDGRNTIYF.